Each of the 12 T cell receptor beta chains below was sequenced from the same sample in a study of blood T cell repertoires in COVID-19. Sequenced by immunoSEQ multiplex PCR; TCRdb stores in-frame clones only, minus some. The sample has a few hundred thousand clones, about nine tenths seen once. The sequenced material came from peripheral blood. These receptors were collected from an older woman with acute or convalescent COVID-19.

The V gene is TRBV18, the J gene TRBJ2-7, with D maybe TRBD1 (6 bases). This CDR3 spans 14 amino acids. Trimming took 4 bases from V and 0 from J, leaving 10 bases between them. CDR1 is KGHSH and CDR2 is LQKENI in the germline V gene. CDR3 loop: CASSLNRASYEQYF. CDR3 sequence (DNA): TGTGCCAGCTCACTGAACAGGGCCTCCTACGAGCAGTACTTC.

This chain joins TRBV5-6 and TRBJ1-1, with a possible D match to TRBD1 (6 bases). Trimming left V 4 bases short and J 4 bases short, with 11 bases between. The CDR3 spans 13 residues. The V gene's germline CDR1 is SGHDT and CDR2 YYEEEE. CDR3 protein: CASSGRGFTEAFF. CDR3 coding DNA: TGTGCCAGCAGCGGCAGGGGTTTCACTGAAGCTTTCTTT.

The J gene is TRBJ2-7, the V gene TRBV7-3, with 9 bases identical to TRBD1. Germline trimming cut 2 bases from V and 4 bases from J; bases unmatched to any gene: 9. This CDR3 region has 16 residues. The germline V gene encodes CDR1 SGHTA and CDR2 FQGTGA. The CDR3 is CASSLGPGQGVYEQYF. DNA for the CDR3: TGTGCCAGCAGCTTAGGGCCGGGACAGGGCGTATACGAGCAGTACTTC. Complete variable domain (other parts from reference TRBV7-3 and TRBJ2-7): GAGVSQTPSNKVTEKGKYVELRCDPISGHTALYWYRQSLGQGPEFLIYFQGTGAADDSGLPNDRFFAVRPEGSVSTLKIQRTERGDSAVYLCASSLGPGQGVYEQYFGPGTRLTVT.

V and J are TRBV5-1 and TRBJ1-1; D gene unclear. The CDR3 is 13 amino acids. V was trimmed by 0 bases and J by 4 bases, leaving 7 bases between them. CDR1 is SGHRS and CDR2 is YFSETQ in the germline V gene. CDR3 bases: TGCGCCAGCAGCTTGGGGGCAGGCACTGAAGCTTTCTTT. Translated, it gives CASSLGAGTEAFF.

The chain links TRBV9 to TRBJ2-1, with 7 bases that match TRBD1. V gave up 3 bases and J gave up 5 bases; unmatched junction bases: 2. Per the germline V gene, CDR1 is SGDLS and CDR2 is YYNGEE. CDR3 size: 13 residues. The CDR3 DNA reads as TGTGCCAGCAGCGCGGGGACAGACAATGAGCAGTTCTTC. Protein sequence: CASSAGTDNEQFF.

The gene calls are TRBV25-1 and TRBJ1-6, with 7 bases lining up with TRBD1. V was clipped by 5 bases and J by 9 bases; unmatched bases: 10. The CDR3 extends over 15 amino acids. CDR1 is MGHDK and CDR2 is SYGVNS in the germline V gene. This chain's CDR3 is CASSRTGVLGSPLHF. The DNA of the CDR3 is TGTGCCAGCAGTCGAACAGGGGTTCTCGGTTCACCCCTCCACTTT.

This clone has only one observation. The CDR3 nucleotides read TGTGCCAGCAGCGATCGGGACAGGGGGCTATACGAGCAGTACTTC. Translating gives CASSDRDRGLYEQYF. V is TRBV6-6 and J is TRBJ2-7, with TRBD1 identical over 12 bases. Germline CDR1 reads MNHNY; CDR2 reads SVGAGI (reference sequence). The CDR3 length is 15 residues. The J segment lost 4 bases and the V segment lost 6 bases, leaving 7 bases of the junction unmatched.

The chain couples TRBV7-2 to TRBJ1-5; weak D call: TRBD1 (6 bases). Trimming removed 5 bases at V and 3 bases at J, with 17 bases between. CDR3 length: 16 amino acids. Germline CDR1 and CDR2: SGHTA and FQGNSA. The CDR3 loop is CASSAGARGNNQPQHF. CDR3 coding DNA: TGTGCCAGCAGCGCAGGCGCCAGGGGCAACAATCAGCCCCAGCATTTT.

This chain uses TRBV7-9 with TRBJ1-6; maybe TRBD1 (5 bases). Trimming left V 1 base short and J 8 bases short, with 6 bases between. Germline V gives CDR1 SEHNR, CDR2 FQNEAQ (reference sequence). CDR3 length: 13 residues. The CDR3 sequence: CASSLGGDSPLHF. CDR3 coding DNA: TGTGCCAGCAGCTTAGGGGGGGATTCACCCCTCCACTTT. The whole variable domain, filled in from reference TRBV7-9 and TRBJ1-6, reads DTGVSQNPRHKITKRGQNVTFRCDPISEHNRLYWYRQTLGQGPEFLTYFQNEAQLEKSRLLSDRFSAERPKGSFSTLEIQRTEQGDSAMYLCASSLGGDSPLHFGNGTRLTVT.

The chain couples TRBV10-3 to TRBJ1-4; 9 nucleotides agree with TRBD1. Germline V lookup: CDR1 ENHRY, CDR2 SYGVKD. The CDR3 contains 15 residues. The V and J ends lost 1 base and 8 bases, in that order; junction bases with no gene match: 5. CDR3 sequence: CAISEWGQGSEKLFF. The CDR3 DNA follows: TGTGCCATCAGTGAGTGGGGACAGGGTTCAGAAAAACTGTTTTTT.

This clone has only a few counts. The V call is TRBV7-8, the J call TRBJ2-7; weak D call: TRBD2 (6 bases). The germline V gene has CDR1 SGHVS and CDR2 FQNEAQ. This CDR3 comprises 15 residues. The ends were cut back, 5 bases at V and 3 bases at J, with 17 bases in the middle. CDR3 in DNA: TGTGCCAGCAGCGGGCACGGGACTCTAGTCTACGAGCAGTACTTC. This codes for CASSGHGTLVYEQYF. Supplemented by reference TRBV7-8 and TRBJ2-7, the full variable domain reads GAGVSQSPRYKVAKRGQDVALRCDPISGHVSLFWYQQALGQGPEFLTYFQNEAQLDKSGLPSDRFFAERPEGSVSTLKIQRTQQEDSAVYLCASSGHGTLVYEQYFGPGTRLTVT.

The genes are TRBV5-6 and TRBJ2-7; D not certain. Germline V gives CDR1 SGHDT, CDR2 YYEEEE. V lost 4 bases, J lost 9 bases, and 17 bases lay in between. This CDR3 contains 13 residues. In nucleotides, the CDR3 is TGTGCCAGCAGCCAAAACTTGGAACGAGGGCAGTACTTC. Its protein product is CASSQNLERGQYF.